This T cell receptor beta chain was recovered during a study of neurological immune-mediated disorders. Per germline, CDR1 SGHVS and CDR2 FQNEAQ. The ends lost 4 bases at V and 4 bases at J; junction bases unmatched: 0. This CDR3 is built from 14 residues. The table lists this clonotype with many counts. TCRdb re-analysed the 5' RACE reads in MiXCR, keeping a single row per CDR3 protein. This table has approximately 38,000 distinct CDR3 sequences, less than 9% appearing once. The chain links TRBV7-8 to TRBJ2-2; TRBD2 aligns across 10 bases. The sequencing input was CD4+ T cells from blood. The source of this sequence is a man over 45 in good health. The CDR3 here is CASSSSGSTGELFF. Written as DNA, the CDR3 is TGTGCCAGCAGCTCTAGCGGGAGCACCGGGGAGCTGTTTTTT.